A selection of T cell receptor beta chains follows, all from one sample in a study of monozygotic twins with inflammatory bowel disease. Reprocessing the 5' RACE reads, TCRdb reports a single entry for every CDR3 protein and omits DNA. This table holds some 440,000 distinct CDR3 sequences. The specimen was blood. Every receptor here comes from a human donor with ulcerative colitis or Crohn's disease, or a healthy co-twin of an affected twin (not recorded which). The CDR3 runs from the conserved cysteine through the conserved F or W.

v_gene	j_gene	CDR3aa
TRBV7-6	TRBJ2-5	CASSRIRGREETQYF
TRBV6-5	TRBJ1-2	CASSPPGARGYTF
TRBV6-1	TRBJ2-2	CASSRQGINTGELFF
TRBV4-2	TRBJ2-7	CASSQDRLAVNPYEQYF
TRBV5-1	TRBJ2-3	CASSLPDGTGTDTQYF
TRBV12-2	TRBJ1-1	CASPNLGRNTEAFF
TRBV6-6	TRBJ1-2	CASSAGGNYGYTF
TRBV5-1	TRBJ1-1	CASSIGRPDMNTEAFF
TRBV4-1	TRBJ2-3	CASSEGQGSDTQYF
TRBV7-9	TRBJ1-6	CASSLEGGNSPLHF
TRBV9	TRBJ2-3	CASSVEGGSVDTQYF
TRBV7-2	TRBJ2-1	CASSLALAYPYNEQFF
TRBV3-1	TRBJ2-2	CASSLQPAGITGELFF
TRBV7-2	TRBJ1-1	CASSLMSQLGRVTEAFF
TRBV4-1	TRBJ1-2	CASSQEGVGALYGYTF
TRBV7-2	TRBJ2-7	CASSLTVQYISEQYF
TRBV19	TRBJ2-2	CATQLAGGPTGELFF
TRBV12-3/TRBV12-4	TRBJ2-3	CASSSRRGGGTDTQYF
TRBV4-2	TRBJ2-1	CASSQDIAGGPKYVEQFF
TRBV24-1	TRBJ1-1	CATSVTPFAAEAFF
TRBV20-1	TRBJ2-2	CSAIGGSDTGELFF
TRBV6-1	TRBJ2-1	CASGTSQTYNEQFF
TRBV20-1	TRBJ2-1	CSARVGGLNNEQFF
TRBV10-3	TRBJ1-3	CAISAPNTGAQGTSGNTIYF
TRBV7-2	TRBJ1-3	CASSLSESSGNTIYF
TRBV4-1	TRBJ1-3	CASSQGVRGPGNTIYF
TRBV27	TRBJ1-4	CASSRKESNEKLFF